This entry lists 2 T cell receptor beta chains sequenced from one sample in a study of T cell repertoires in cytomegalovirus infection. Each CDR3 protein is one row after TCRdb ran MiXCR on the reads. This table holds some 700,000 distinct CDR3 sequences, roughly a third found once. The antigens of these receptors remain unknown. Sequenced here: cultured PBMCs, sampled from culture after CMV antigen stimulation. The receptors come from a human donor in good health (CMV status not recorded). Some clones in this sample may be carry-over from other donors' samples.

The chain has TRBV27 and TRBJ2-2, with 8 bases identical to TRBD1. The CDR3 runs 13 residues. The ends lost 8 bases at V and 6 bases at J; junction bases unmatched: 5. Per the germline V gene, CDR1 is MNHEY and CDR2 is SMNVEV (reference sequence). CDR3 bases: TGTGCCAGCCGCAGGGGGCAAGCCGGGGAGCTGTTTTTT. Protein sequence: CASRRGQAGELFF.

This sequence joins TRBV7-6 and TRBJ2-7, with D maybe TRBD2 (6 bases). The ends were cut back, 0 bases at V and 0 bases at J, with 9 bases in the middle. CDR1 and CDR2 from the germline V gene are SGHVS and FNYEAQ. This CDR3 spans 15 amino acids. Here the CDR3 DNA reads TGTGCCAGCAGCTTAGCGGACGGGAGCTCCTACGAGCAGTACTTC. This translates into CASSLADGSSYEQYF.